The 15 T cell receptor beta chains below all came from one sample that was sequenced in a study of T cells after yellow fever vaccination. One entry per CDR3 protein, called by TCRdb with MiXCR from the 5' RACE reads. The profile covers about 330,000 distinct CDR3 sequences, with around 6.8% appearing a single time and about 18% taken by the ten largest. The material sequenced was PBMCs, taken approximately 40 days after the first yellow fever vaccination. The receptors were gathered from a man younger than 35 who received the YFV17D yellow fever vaccine.

This clonotype was counted ten times or more. The chain carries TRBV28 and TRBJ2-7, with D perhaps matching TRBD1 (6 bases). The V end lost 3 bases, the J end lost 2 bases, and 8 bases lay between the germline ends. The CDR3 is made up of 13 amino acids. Germline loops: CDR1 MDHEN, CDR2 SYDVKM. CDR3 DNA sequence: TGTGCCAGCAGTTTGGACAGAACCTACGAGCAGTACGTC. This translates into CASSLDRTYEQYV.

V usage is TRBV20-1 and J usage is TRBJ2-1, with D maybe TRBD1 (5 bases). The CDR3 extends over 16 amino acids. Germline values: CDR1 DFQATT, CDR2 SNEGSKA (reference sequence). V dropped 1 base and J dropped 8 bases, with 21 bases sitting between them. CDR3 coding DNA: TGCAGTGCTAGAGCCCCGGACCCAGGTTTGGGGCATGAGCAGTTCTTC. It yields the protein CSARAPDPGLGHEQFF.

There are a few counts of this clonotype. J is TRBJ1-1 and V is TRBV4-2; 8 nucleotides line up with TRBD1. CDR1 LGHNA and CDR2 YNFKEQ come from the germline V gene. The V segment lost 0 bases and the J segment 11 bases; nucleotides outside the gene matches: 11. The CDR3 totals 15 residues. The CDR3 bases are TGTGCCAGCAGCCAAGATCTTCAAGACAGGGGAGGGGCTTTCTTT. Protein: CASSQDLQDRGGAFF.

This chain joins TRBV7-8 and TRBJ1-2; D might be TRBD1 (6 bases). The V end was cut by 1 base, the J end by 1 base, with 13 bases between. In germline, CDR1 is SGHVS, CDR2 FQNEAQ. This CDR3 region has 16 residues. CDR3 sequence (DNA): TGTGCCAGCAGCTTAGGTTGGGACATAATTAACTATGGCTACACCTTC. Its protein product is CASSLGWDIINYGYTF.

This clonotype has just a few counts. The rearrangement links TRBV11-2 to TRBJ2-1; TRBD1 aligns across 8 bases. The CDR3 totals 16 residues. After removal of 5 bases from V and 10 bases from J, the junction contained 16 bases not matched to a gene. Germline lookup yields CDR1 SGHAT and CDR2 FQNNGV. The CDR3 loop reads CASSLTRPDREKEQFF. For the CDR3, the DNA is TGTGCCAGCAGCCTGACACGACCGGACAGGGAGAAGGAGCAGTTCTTC.

This clonotype came up a few times. The chain recombines TRBV24-1 with TRBJ2-1; 12 bases match TRBD2. V trimming: 4 bases; J trimming: 6 bases; junction bases outside the gene matches: 9. Germline V gene lookup returns CDR1 KGHDR and CDR2 SFDVKD. This CDR3 is 17 amino acids long. The CDR3 DNA follows: TGTGCCACCAGTGACCGGCTCACTAGCGGGGGGACCAATGAGCAGTTCTTC. Encoded protein: CATSDRLTSGGTNEQFF.

This chain links TRBV19 with TRBJ1-2; possible D gene TRBD1, 5 bases. CDR1 and CDR2 from the germline V gene are LNHDA and SQIVND (reference sequence). The CDR3 extends over 15 amino acids. Trimming took off 3 bases at V and 8 bases at J, with 19 bases between the two ends. CDR3 sequence (DNA): TGTGCCAGTAGTATCGCGGGGACTTCCAGCGGGGGCTACACCTTC. Its translation: CASSIAGTSSGGYTF.

This clonotype was found a few times. The chain couples TRBV5-1 to TRBJ1-6; D remains ambiguous. Germline loops: CDR1 SGHRS, CDR2 YFSETQ. The CDR3 has 16 amino acids. With 0 bases removed from V and 3 bases from J, the gap between germline ends came to 10 bases. CDR3: CASSLAGPRYNSPLHF. CDR3 sequence (DNA): TGCGCCAGCAGCTTGGCCGGACCGCGCTATAATTCACCCCTCCACTTT.

The V gene is TRBV18, the J gene TRBJ2-7, with TRBD1 matching over 7 bases. Trimming cost V 4 bases and J 4 bases; bases outside gene matches: 7. The CDR3 has 14 residues. In germline, CDR1 is KGHSH, CDR2 LQKENI. CDR3 sequence: CASSLSGTAYEQYV. CDR3 coding DNA: TGTGCCAGCTCACTGTCAGGGACAGCGTACGAGCAGTACGTC.

This clonotype has at least ten counts. The chain employs TRBV7-9 and TRBJ2-1; D is possibly TRBD2 (6 bases). Germline V CDR1 and CDR2: SEHNR, FQNEAQ (reference sequence). This CDR3 has 14 amino acids. V was clipped by 4 bases and J by 9 bases, with 16 bases between them. The CDR3 loop reads CASSSPTSPSEQFF. The CDR3 DNA follows: TGTGCCAGCAGCTCCCCCACTAGCCCGAGTGAGCAGTTCTTC.

This clonotype occurred many times. The chain has TRBV4-3 and TRBJ2-1, with 16 bases matching TRBD2. The CDR3 contains 17 residues. V was pared by 4 bases and J by 7 bases, with 7 bases of the junction left unmatched. Germline CDR1 is LGHNA and CDR2 is YSLEER. This chain's CDR3 is CASSPGLAGGILNEQFF. The CDR3 nucleotides are TGCGCCAGCAGCCCGGGACTAGCGGGGGGGATTTTAAATGAGCAGTTCTTC.

This clonotype was counted only a few times. The DNA for the CDR3 is TGTGCCAGTCACCGACAGTTGGACGCCTACGAGCAGTACTTC. This translates into CASHRQLDAYEQYF. The chain links TRBV6-2 or TRBV6-3 to TRBJ2-7; perhaps TRBD1 as D (5 bases). Looked up from germline, CDR1 is MNHEY and CDR2 is SVGEGT. This CDR3 is built from 14 residues. V lost 9 bases and J 2 bases, leaving 17 bases between the germline ends.

Turning to this clonotype: A clone one base away is much larger, so this may be a read error. The V gene is TRBV27, the J gene TRBJ2-1; 9 nucleotides agree with TRBD1. CDR3 length: 13 amino acids. J gave up 5 bases and V 6 bases, and 2 bases lay outside the gene matches. Germline CDR1 reads MNHEY; CDR2 reads SMNVEV (reference sequence). CDR3 region: CASRRTGDNEQFF. Written as DNA, the CDR3 is TGTGCCAGCAGACGGACAGGGGACAATGAGCAGTTCTTC.

This clonotype was detected many times. The chain links TRBV5-5 to TRBJ2-5; D perhaps matches TRBD1 (6 bases). Germline CDR1 is SGHKS and CDR2 is YYEKEE (reference sequence). The CDR3 runs 15 residues. The ends were cut back, 0 bases at V and 5 bases at J, with 14 bases in the middle. DNA of the CDR3: TGTGCCAGCAGCTTGGAAGGAACAGGGTCTGAGACCCAGTACTTC. This codes for CASSLEGTGSETQYF.

The chain recombines TRBV28 with TRBJ2-3, with D perhaps given as TRBD1 or TRBD2 (6 bases each). This CDR3 region has 15 residues. The V gene's germline CDR1 is MDHEN and CDR2 SYDVKM. V shed 10 bases and J shed 1 base, with 18 bases lying between them. The CDR3 region has the DNA TGTGCCACTACTGTTGGGGGGCTTGGCACAGATACGCAGTATTTT. As protein: CATTVGGLGTDTQYF.